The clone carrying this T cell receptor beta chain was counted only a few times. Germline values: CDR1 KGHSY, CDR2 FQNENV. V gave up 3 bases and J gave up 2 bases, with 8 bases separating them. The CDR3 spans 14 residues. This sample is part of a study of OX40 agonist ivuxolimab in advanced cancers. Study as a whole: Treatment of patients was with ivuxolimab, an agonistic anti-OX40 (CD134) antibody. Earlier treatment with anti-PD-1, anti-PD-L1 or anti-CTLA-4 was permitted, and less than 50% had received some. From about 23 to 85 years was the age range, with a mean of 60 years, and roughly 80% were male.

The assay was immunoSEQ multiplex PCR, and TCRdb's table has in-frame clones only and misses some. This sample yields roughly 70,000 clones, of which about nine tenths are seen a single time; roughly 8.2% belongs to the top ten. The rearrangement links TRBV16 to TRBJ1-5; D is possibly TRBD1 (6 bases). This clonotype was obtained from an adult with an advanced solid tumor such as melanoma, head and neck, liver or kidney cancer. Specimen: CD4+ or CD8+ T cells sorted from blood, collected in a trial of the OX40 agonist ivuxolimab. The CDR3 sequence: CASSQGAGNQPQHF. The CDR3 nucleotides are TGTGCCAGCAGCCAGGGGGCGGGCAATCAGCCCCAGCATTTT.